Listed below are T cell receptor beta chains from one sample, sequenced in a study of blood T cell repertoires in COVID-19. Sequenced by immunoSEQ multiplex PCR; TCRdb stores in-frame clones only, minus some. This table has about 210,000 clones, approximately 80% appearing once. The sequencing input was peripheral blood. The receptors derive from a human donor in a cohort sampled during active COVID-19. Each CDR3 is given with its conserved first and last residue. The order of the fields is D gene, J gene, clone size, V gene, CDR3 DNA, CDR3 protein. A D gene is named only where the DNA matches it firmly. Clone size is not always given. Where it is, it says once, few, many or a class for expanded clones.

D: NA; J: TRBJ2-7; size: NA; V: TRBV18; DNA: TGTGCCAGCTCACCGAGGGATACCGGACGGTACGAGCAGTACTTC; CDR3: CASSPRDTGRYEQYF
D: TRBD2; J: TRBJ2-1; size: few; V: TRBV4-2; DNA: TGTGCCAGCAGCTTGCCGACTAGCGGGAGGCACAATGAGCAGTTCTTC; CDR3: CASSLPTSGRHNEQFF
D: TRBD1; J: TRBJ2-4; size: NA; V: TRBV7-2; DNA: TGTGCCAGCAGCTTAGGACCGGGACAGAAAAACATTCAGTACTTC; CDR3: CASSLGPGQKNIQYF
D: NA; J: TRBJ2-1; size: NA; V: TRBV12-5; DNA: TGTGCTAGTGGTCCAGCGACGGACAATGAGCAGTTCTTC; CDR3: CASGPATDNEQFF
D: NA; J: TRBJ2-5; size: NA; V: TRBV28; DNA: TGTGCCAGCAGTTTTGGCGACTTCCGGGAGACCCAGTACTTC; CDR3: CASSFGDFRETQYF
D: NA; J: TRBJ1-1; size: NA; V: TRBV28; DNA: TGTGCCAGCAGAACAACAGGGACTGAAGCTTTCTTT; CDR3: CASRTTGTEAFF
D: NA; J: TRBJ1-1; size: NA; V: TRBV5-1; DNA: TGCGCCAGCAGCGATGGGACCGGGGGGAACACTGAAGCTTTCTTT; CDR3: CASSDGTGGNTEAFF
D: NA; J: TRBJ2-6; size: once; V: TRBV6-6; DNA: TGTGCCAGCAGTTACTCGACAGGTGCCGGGGCCAACGTCCTGACTTTC; CDR3: CASSYSTGAGANVLTF
D: NA; J: TRBJ1-4; size: NA; V: TRBV15; DNA: TGTGCCACCAGCAGAGATTTGACTTCTGAAAAACTGTTTTTT; CDR3: CATSRDLTSEKLFF
D: NA; J: TRBJ1-5; size: NA; V: TRBV28; DNA: TGTGCCAGCACCCCTTGGGGGGTGGGTTCGGGCAATCAGCCCCAGCATTTT; CDR3: CASTPWGVGSGNQPQHF
D: NA; J: TRBJ2-1; size: NA; V: TRBV19; DNA: TGTGCCAGTAGTATTGGCGCGGGGGCGGGGTACAATGAGCAGTTCTTC; CDR3: CASSIGAGAGYNEQFF
D: NA; J: TRBJ2-5; size: NA; V: TRBV4-2; DNA: TGTGCCAGCAGCCGCGTGGAGACCGGAATCAAGACCCAGTACTTC; CDR3: CASSRVETGIKTQYF
D: TRBD1; J: TRBJ2-7; size: NA; V: TRBV27; DNA: TGTGCCAGCAGTTTAAGGGGCGGACAGGTCTACGAGCAGTACTTC; CDR3: CASSLRGGQVYEQYF
D: NA; J: TRBJ1-3; size: NA; V: TRBV30; DNA: TGTGCCTGGCAGGGATCTGGAAACACCATATATTTT; CDR3: CAWQGSGNTIYF
D: NA; J: TRBJ1-5; size: NA; V: TRBV27; DNA: TGTGCCAGCAGTCAGGGTCTTAGCAATCAGCCCCAGCATTTT; CDR3: CASSQGLSNQPQHF
D: TRBD1; J: TRBJ1-4; size: NA; V: TRBV28; DNA: TGTGCCAGCAGCTCACAGGGGGAAAATGAAAAACTGTTTTTT; CDR3: CASSSQGENEKLFF
D: TRBD2; J: TRBJ2-2; size: NA; V: TRBV5-4; DNA: TGTGCCAGCAGCGGGGGACTAGCGGGAGTCCCCGGGGAGCTGTTTTTT; CDR3: CASSGGLAGVPGELFF
D: NA; J: TRBJ1-3; size: NA; V: TRBV2; DNA: TGTGCCAGCAGTTCCGACTCCGGCTCTGGAAACACCATATATTTT; CDR3: CASSSDSGSGNTIYF
D: TRBD1; J: TRBJ2-2; size: NA; V: TRBV29-1; DNA: TGCAGCGTCTGGGACAGGGTGGGCACCGGGGAGCTGTTTTTT; CDR3: CSVWDRVGTGELFF
D: TRBD1; J: TRBJ2-2; size: NA; V: TRBV24-1; DNA: TGTGCCACCAGTGAACCCTACAGGGGGCGGACCGGGGAGCTGTTTTTT; CDR3: CATSEPYRGRTGELFF
D: TRBD2; J: TRBJ2-7; size: NA; V: TRBV11-2; DNA: TGTGCCAGCAGCCCTGGTAGAGGGCGACTAGCGGGTACCTACGAGCAGTACTTC; CDR3: CASSPGRGRLAGTYEQYF
D: NA; J: TRBJ1-5; size: once; V: TRBV9; DNA: TGTGCCAGCAGCCCTTCGACAGGAGATAGCAATCAGCCCCAGCATTTT; CDR3: CASSPSTGDSNQPQHF
D: TRBD2; J: TRBJ2-2; size: NA; V: TRBV6-4; DNA: TGTGCCAGCAGTGACTCGCGGGGGAACGGGGAGCTGTTTTTT; CDR3: CASSDSRGNGELFF
D: TRBD2; J: TRBJ2-7; size: few; V: TRBV4-3; DNA: TGCGCCAGCAGCCAAGATCAGACTAGCGGGGGGAAGTACTTC; CDR3: CASSQDQTSGGKYF
D: TRBD1; J: TRBJ1-2; size: NA; V: TRBV15; DNA: TGTGCCACCAGCAGAAGACAGGGGATAGATGGCTACACCTTC; CDR3: CATSRRQGIDGYTF
D: NA; J: TRBJ2-2; size: NA; V: TRBV20-1; DNA: TGCAGTGCTAGTCCAGAGAACACCGGGGAGCTGTTTTTT; CDR3: CSASPENTGELFF
D: TRBD2; J: TRBJ2-5; size: NA; V: TRBV4-1; DNA: TGCGCCAGCAGCCCGGGACTAGCGACCGGGAAGACCCAGTACTTC; CDR3: CASSPGLATGKTQYF
D: NA; J: TRBJ2-1; size: NA; V: TRBV5-4; DNA: TGTGCCAGCAGCTTGGGACTTGGCGATGAGCAGTTCTTC; CDR3: CASSLGLGDEQFF
D: NA; J: TRBJ2-6; size: NA; V: TRBV10-3; DNA: TGTGCCATCAGTGGGGGCGGTCTCTGGGCCAACGTCCTGACTTTC; CDR3: CAISGGGLWANVLTF
D: TRBD2; J: TRBJ2-1; size: NA; V: TRBV27; DNA: TGTGCCAGCAGTTCCGGGACTAGCGGGGTGAAGGTACGGTTCTTC; CDR3: CASSSGTSGVKVRFF
D: TRBD1; J: TRBJ2-7; size: NA; V: TRBV5-1; DNA: TGCGCCAGCAGTGGGGACAGGGGACTGTACTTC; CDR3: CASSGDRGLYF
D: TRBD2; J: TRBJ2-2; size: NA; V: TRBV19; DNA: TGTGCCAGTAGGCGAACTCCGGGACTAGCGGGAGGGGGCCGCACCGGGGAGCTGTTTTTT; CDR3: CASRRTPGLAGGGRTGELFF
D: NA; J: TRBJ2-1; size: NA; V: TRBV5-1; DNA: TGCGCCAGCAGCTTGGGGGGGCAGTCCTACAATGAGCAGTTCTTC; CDR3: CASSLGGQSYNEQFF
D: NA; J: TRBJ2-2; size: NA; V: TRBV6-5; DNA: TGTGCCAGCAGGGCCGGGGGTAACACCGGGGAGCTGTTTTTT; CDR3: CASRAGGNTGELFF
D: NA; J: TRBJ1-1; size: many; V: TRBV5-1; DNA: TGCGCCAGCAGCTTGACTTCTCGCGGGACCGAAGCTTTCTTT; CDR3: CASSLTSRGTEAFF
D: NA; J: TRBJ1-2; size: NA; V: TRBV6-1; DNA: TGTGCCAGCAGTGAAGCGCTTCGGGCAGGGGACGGCTACACCTTC; CDR3: CASSEALRAGDGYTF
D: NA; J: TRBJ2-2; size: NA; V: TRBV28; DNA: TGTGCCAGCAGACCAGGCACCGGGGAGCTGTTTTTT; CDR3: CASRPGTGELFF
D: NA; J: TRBJ1-1; size: NA; V: TRBV11-2; DNA: TGTGCCAGCAGCTTAGTTGGGCAGGGTGAGGTGAACACTGAAGCTTTCTTT; CDR3: CASSLVGQGEVNTEAFF
D: TRBD1; J: TRBJ1-5; size: NA; V: TRBV6-2/TRBV6-3; DNA: TGTGCCAGCAGTTACCTGGGCAGGGGGACCAATCAGCCCCAGCATTTT; CDR3: CASSYLGRGTNQPQHF
D: TRBD1; J: TRBJ1-6; size: NA; V: TRBV6-4; DNA: TGTGCCAGCAGTGACTCGTCAGGGGGGACTAATTCACCCCTCCACTTT; CDR3: CASSDSSGGTNSPLHF
D: NA; J: TRBJ1-5; size: NA; V: TRBV19; DNA: TGTGCCAGTAGGGTCCGCGGGGGGGGGCGTATTCAGCCCCAGCATTTT; CDR3: CASRVRGGGRIQPQHF
D: TRBD1; J: TRBJ2-4; size: NA; V: TRBV28; DNA: TGTGCCAGCAGTTCCGAGGGACAGGGGGCGTACATTCAGTACTTC; CDR3: CASSSEGQGAYIQYF
D: NA; J: TRBJ1-5; size: NA; V: TRBV29-1; DNA: TGCAGCGCAGGGGACATCAATCAGCCCCAGCATTTT; CDR3: CSAGDINQPQHF
D: TRBD1; J: TRBJ2-1; size: NA; V: TRBV9; DNA: TGTGCCAGCAGCGTGACCGGGACAGCCTACAATGAGCAGTTCTTC; CDR3: CASSVTGTAYNEQFF
D: NA; J: TRBJ1-1; size: NA; V: TRBV29-1; DNA: TGCAGCGTTGATAGGGGAGGCACTGAAGCTTTCTTT; CDR3: CSVDRGGTEAFF
D: NA; J: TRBJ1-1; size: NA; V: TRBV14; DNA: TGTGCCAGCAGCACACAACTGAACACTGAAGCTTTCTTT; CDR3: CASSTQLNTEAFF
D: NA; J: TRBJ1-1; size: NA; V: TRBV11-2; DNA: TGTGCCAGCAGCTTAGTTGCGGGGCTCACTGAAGCTTTCTTT; CDR3: CASSLVAGLTEAFF
D: TRBD1; J: TRBJ1-1; size: once; V: TRBV5-6; DNA: TGTGCCAGCAGCTCTTTACAGGGGGCTGGGGCTTTCTTT; CDR3: CASSSLQGAGAFF
D: TRBD1; J: TRBJ1-5; size: NA; V: TRBV6-2/TRBV6-3; DNA: TGTGCCAGCAGCCCTCACAGGGGCTGGGTTCTGTATAGCAATCAGCCCCAGCATTTT; CDR3: CASSPHRGWVLYSNQPQHF
D: NA; J: TRBJ2-7; size: NA; V: TRBV5-1; DNA: TGCGCCAGCAGCCCGGGGACAACATCCTACGAGCAGTACTTC; CDR3: CASSPGTTSYEQYF
D: NA; J: TRBJ2-3; size: NA; V: TRBV7-2; DNA: TGTGCCAGCAGCTTAGTTGGCGGGGGCAGCACAGATACGCAGTATTTT; CDR3: CASSLVGGGSTDTQYF
D: TRBD1; J: TRBJ1-1; size: NA; V: TRBV28; DNA: TGTGCCAGCAGCCCGGGACAGGGCTTCACTGAAGCTTTCTTT; CDR3: CASSPGQGFTEAFF
D: TRBD1; J: TRBJ1-4; size: few; V: TRBV6-6; DNA: TGTGCCAGCGGACAGGGGGCGACTAATGAAAAACTGTTTTTT; CDR3: CASGQGATNEKLFF
D: TRBD1; J: TRBJ2-1; size: NA; V: TRBV6-4; DNA: TGTGCCATACGGAGCGGATATCGGGACAGGTCCTACAATGAGCAGTTCTTC; CDR3: CAIRSGYRDRSYNEQFF
D: NA; J: TRBJ2-1; size: NA; V: TRBV7-9; DNA: TGTGCCAGCAGCCCCCGAGGCACCCTGCCCTACAATGAGCAGTTCTTC; CDR3: CASSPRGTLPYNEQFF
D: TRBD2; J: TRBJ2-7; size: NA; V: TRBV10-3; DNA: TGTGCCATCAGTGCGACTAGCGGGGGTTCCTACGAGCAGTACTTC; CDR3: CAISATSGGSYEQYF